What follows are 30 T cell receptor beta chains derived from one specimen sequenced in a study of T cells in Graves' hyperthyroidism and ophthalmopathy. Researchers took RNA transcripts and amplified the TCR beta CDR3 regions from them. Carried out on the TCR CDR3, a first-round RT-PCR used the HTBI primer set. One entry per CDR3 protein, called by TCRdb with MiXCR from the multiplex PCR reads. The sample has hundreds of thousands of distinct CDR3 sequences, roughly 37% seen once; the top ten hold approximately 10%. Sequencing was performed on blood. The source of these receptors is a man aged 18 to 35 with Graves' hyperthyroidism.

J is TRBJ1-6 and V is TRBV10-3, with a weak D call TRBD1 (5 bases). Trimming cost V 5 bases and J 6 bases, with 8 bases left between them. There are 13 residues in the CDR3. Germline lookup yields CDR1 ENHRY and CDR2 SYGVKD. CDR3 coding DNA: TGTGCCATCAGTCCGGGGACTAATTCACCCCTCCACTTT. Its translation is CAISPGTNSPLHF.

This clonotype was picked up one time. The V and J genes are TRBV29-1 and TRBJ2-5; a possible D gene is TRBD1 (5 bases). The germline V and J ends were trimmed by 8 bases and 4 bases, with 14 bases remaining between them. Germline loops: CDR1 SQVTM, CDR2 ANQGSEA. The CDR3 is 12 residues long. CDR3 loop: CSSSGRGETQYF. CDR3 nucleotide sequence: TGCAGCTCAAGTGGTAGGGGAGAGACCCAGTACTTC.

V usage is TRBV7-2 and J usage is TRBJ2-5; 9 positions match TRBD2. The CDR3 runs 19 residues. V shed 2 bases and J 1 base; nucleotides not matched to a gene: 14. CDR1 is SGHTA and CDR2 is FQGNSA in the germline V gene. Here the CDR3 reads CASSLKRLAALGIQETQYF. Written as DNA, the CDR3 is TGTGCCAGCAGCTTAAAAAGACTAGCGGCCTTGGGGATCCAAGAGACCCAGTACTTC.

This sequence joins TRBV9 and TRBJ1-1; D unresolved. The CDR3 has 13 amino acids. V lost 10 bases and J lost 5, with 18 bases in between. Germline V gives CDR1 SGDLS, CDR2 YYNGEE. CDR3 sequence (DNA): TGTGCCTGGGGAAGGGAATTCTCAACTGAAGCTTTCTTT. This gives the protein CAWGREFSTEAFF.

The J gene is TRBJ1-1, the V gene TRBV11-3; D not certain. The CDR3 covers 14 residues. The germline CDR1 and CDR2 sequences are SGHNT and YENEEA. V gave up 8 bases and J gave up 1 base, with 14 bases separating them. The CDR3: CASRYSYRNTEAFF. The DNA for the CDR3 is TGTGCCAGCCGATATAGTTACAGGAACACTGAAGCTTTCTTT. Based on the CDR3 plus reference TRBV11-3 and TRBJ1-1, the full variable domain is EAGVVQSPRYKIIEKKQPVAFWCNPISGHNTLYWYLQNLGQGPELLIRYENEEAVDDSQLPKDRFSAERLKGVDSTLKIQPAELGDSAVYLCASRYSYRNTEAFFGQGTRLTVV.

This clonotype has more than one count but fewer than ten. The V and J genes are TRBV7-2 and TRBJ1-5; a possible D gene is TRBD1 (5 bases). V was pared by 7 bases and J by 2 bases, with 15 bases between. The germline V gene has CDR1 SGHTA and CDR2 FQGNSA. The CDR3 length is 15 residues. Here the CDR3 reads CASTQGNTGNQPQHF. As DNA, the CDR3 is TGTGCCAGCACCCAGGGTAACACGGGCAATCAGCCCCAGCATTTT.

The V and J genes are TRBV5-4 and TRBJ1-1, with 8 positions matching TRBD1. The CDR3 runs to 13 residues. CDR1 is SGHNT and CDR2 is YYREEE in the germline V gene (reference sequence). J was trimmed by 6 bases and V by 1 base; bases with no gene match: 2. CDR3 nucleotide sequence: TGTGCCAGCAGCTTGCAGGGGGCCCCTGAAGCTTTCTTT. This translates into CASSLQGAPEAFF.

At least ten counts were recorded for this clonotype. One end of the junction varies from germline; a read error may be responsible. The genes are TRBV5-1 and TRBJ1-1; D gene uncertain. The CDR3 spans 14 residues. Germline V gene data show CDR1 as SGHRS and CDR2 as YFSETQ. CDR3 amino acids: CASSLRGENTEAFF. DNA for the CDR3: TGTGCCAGCAGCTTACGAGGAGAGAACACTGAAGCTTTCTTT.

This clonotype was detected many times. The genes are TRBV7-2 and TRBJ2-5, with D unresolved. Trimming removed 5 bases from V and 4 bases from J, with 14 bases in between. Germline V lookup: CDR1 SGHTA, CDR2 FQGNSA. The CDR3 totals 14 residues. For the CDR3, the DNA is TGTGCCAGCAGCCTAGATCCCGGCCCAGAGACCCAGTACTTC. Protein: CASSLDPGPETQYF. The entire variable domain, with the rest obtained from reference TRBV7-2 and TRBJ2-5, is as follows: GAGVSQSPSNKVTEKGKDVELRCDPISGHTALYWYRQSLGQGLEFLIYFQGNSAPDKSGLPSDRFSAERTGGSVSTLTIQRTQQEDSAVYLCASSLDPGPETQYFGPGTRLLVL.

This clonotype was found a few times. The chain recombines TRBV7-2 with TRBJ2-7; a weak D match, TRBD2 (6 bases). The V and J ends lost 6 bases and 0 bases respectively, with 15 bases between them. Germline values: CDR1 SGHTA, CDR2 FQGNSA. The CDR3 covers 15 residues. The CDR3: CASSFGGTSSYEQYF. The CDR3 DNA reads TGTGCCAGCAGTTTCGGGGGTACGAGCTCCTACGAGCAGTACTTC.

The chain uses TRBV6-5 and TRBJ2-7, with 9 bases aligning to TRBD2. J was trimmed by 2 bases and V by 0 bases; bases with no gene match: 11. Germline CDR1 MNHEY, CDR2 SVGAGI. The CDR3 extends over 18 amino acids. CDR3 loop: CASSYSSLTSGLAYEQYF. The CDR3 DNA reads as TGTGCCAGCAGTTACTCGAGTCTCACTAGCGGGCTTGCCTACGAGCAGTACTTC.

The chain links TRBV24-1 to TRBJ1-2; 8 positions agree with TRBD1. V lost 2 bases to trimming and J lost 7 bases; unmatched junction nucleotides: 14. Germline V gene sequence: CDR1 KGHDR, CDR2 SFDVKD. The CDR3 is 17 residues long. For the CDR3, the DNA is TGTGCCACCAGTGATTCAACCAAACAGGGGGAGGCCTGTGGCTACACCTTC. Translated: CATSDSTKQGEACGYTF.

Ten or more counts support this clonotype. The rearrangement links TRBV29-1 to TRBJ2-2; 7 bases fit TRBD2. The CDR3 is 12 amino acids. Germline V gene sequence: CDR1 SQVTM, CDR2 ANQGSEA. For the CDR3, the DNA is TGCGGGGGAGGGCGTAACACCGGGGAGCTGTTTTTT. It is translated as CGGGRNTGELFF.

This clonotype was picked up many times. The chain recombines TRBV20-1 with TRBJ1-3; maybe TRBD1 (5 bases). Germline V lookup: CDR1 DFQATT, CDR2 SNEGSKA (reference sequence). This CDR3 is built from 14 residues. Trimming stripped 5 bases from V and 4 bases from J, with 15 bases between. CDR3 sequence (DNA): TGCAGTGCTGAGGATGGGGCCTCGGGAAACACCATATATTTT. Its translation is CSAEDGASGNTIYF.

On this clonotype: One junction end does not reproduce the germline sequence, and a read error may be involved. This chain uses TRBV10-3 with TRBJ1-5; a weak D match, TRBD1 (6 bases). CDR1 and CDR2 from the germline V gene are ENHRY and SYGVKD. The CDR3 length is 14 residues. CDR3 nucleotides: TGTGCCAGCAGTCCGGGACATCTCAATCAGTCCCAGCATTTT. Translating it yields CASSPGHLNQSQHF.

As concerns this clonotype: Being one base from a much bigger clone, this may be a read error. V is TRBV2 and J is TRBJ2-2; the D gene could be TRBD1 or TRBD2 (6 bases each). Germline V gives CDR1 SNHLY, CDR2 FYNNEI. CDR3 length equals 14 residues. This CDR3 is CASMEGEHTEELFF. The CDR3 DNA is TGTGCCAGCATGGAGGGGGAGCACACCGAGGAGCTGTTTTTT.

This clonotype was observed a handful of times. CDR3 nucleotide sequence: TGTGCCAGCAGATCCCCGAGGAGAACCTATAATTCACCCCTCCACTTT. Protein: CASRSPRRTYNSPLHF. V is TRBV6-5 and J is TRBJ1-6; D is ambiguous. V was pared by 6 bases and J by 2 bases, with 14 bases between. CDR1 is MNHEY and CDR2 is SVGAGI in the germline V gene. This CDR3 has 16 amino acids.

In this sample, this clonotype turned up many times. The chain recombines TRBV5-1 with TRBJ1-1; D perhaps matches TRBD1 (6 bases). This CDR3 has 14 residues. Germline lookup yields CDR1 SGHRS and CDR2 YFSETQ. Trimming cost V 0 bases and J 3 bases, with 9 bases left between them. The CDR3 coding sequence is TGCGCCAGCAGCTTGGGGGGGCTGTACACTGAAGCTTTCTTT. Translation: CASSLGGLYTEAFF.

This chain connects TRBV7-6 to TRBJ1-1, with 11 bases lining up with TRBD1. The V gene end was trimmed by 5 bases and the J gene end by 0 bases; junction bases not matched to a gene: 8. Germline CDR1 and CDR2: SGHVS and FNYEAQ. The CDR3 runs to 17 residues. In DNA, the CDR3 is TGTGCCAGCAGCCCAGGACAGGGGGCGTCTCTGAACACTGAAGCTTTCTTT. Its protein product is CASSPGQGASLNTEAFF.

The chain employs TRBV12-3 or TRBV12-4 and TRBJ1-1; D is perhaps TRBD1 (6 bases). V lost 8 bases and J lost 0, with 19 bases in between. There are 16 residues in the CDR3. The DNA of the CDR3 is TGTGCCAGCTCCCAAGGGGGGGGGGTGGTGAACACTGAAGCTTTCTTT. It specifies CASSQGGGVVNTEAFF.

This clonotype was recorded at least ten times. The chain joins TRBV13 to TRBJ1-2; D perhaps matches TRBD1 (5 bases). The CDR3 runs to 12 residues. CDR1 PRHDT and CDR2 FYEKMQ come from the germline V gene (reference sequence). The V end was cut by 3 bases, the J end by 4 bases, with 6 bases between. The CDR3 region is CASSLTAYGYTF. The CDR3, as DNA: TGTGCCAGCAGCTTGACAGCCTATGGCTACACCTTC.

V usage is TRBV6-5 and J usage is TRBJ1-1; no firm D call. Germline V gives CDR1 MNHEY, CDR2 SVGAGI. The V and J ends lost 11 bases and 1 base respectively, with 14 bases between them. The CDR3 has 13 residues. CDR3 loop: CAVGPRRNTEAFF. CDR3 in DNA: TGTGCCGTCGGGCCCAGGCGGAACACTGAAGCTTTCTTT.

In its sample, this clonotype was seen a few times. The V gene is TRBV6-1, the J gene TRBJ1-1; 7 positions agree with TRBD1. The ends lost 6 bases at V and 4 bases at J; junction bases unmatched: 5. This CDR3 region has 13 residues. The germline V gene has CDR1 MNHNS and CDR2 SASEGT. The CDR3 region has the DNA TGTGCCAGCAGACAGGGGACGCTCACTGAAGCTTTCTTT. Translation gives CASRQGTLTEAFF.

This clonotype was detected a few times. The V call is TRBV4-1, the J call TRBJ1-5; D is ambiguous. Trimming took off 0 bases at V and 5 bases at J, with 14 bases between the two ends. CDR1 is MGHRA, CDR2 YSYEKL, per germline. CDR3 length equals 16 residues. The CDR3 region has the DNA TGCGCCAGCAGCCAAGAAGGCGGGAGGCCTGATCAGCCCCAGCATTTT. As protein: CASSQEGGRPDQPQHF.

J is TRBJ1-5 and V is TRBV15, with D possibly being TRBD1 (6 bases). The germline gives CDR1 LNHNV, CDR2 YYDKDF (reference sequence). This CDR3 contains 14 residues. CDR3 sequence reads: CARSSAGGNQPQHF. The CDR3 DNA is TGTGCTAGATCGTCGGCAGGGGGCAATCAGCCCCAGCATTTT.

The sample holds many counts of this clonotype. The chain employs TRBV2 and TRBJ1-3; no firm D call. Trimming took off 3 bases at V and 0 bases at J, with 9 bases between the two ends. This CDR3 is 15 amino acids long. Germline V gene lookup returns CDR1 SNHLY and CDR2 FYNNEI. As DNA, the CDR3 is TGTGCCAGCAGTGACGGCAGATTCTCTGGAAACACCATATATTTT. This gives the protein CASSDGRFSGNTIYF. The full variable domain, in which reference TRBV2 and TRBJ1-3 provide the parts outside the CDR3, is EPEVTQTPSHQVTQMGQEVILRCVPISNHLYFYWYRQILGQKVEFLVSFYNNEISEKSEIFDDQFSVERPDGSNFTLKIRSTKLEDSAMYFCASSDGRFSGNTIYFGEGSWLTVV.

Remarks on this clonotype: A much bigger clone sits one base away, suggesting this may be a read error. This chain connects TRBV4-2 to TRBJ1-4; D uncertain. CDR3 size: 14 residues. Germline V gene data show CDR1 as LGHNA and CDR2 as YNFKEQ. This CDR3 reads CASSQSATNEKLLF. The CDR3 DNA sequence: TGTGCCAGCAGCCAGTCTGCAACTAATGAAAAACTGCTTTTT.

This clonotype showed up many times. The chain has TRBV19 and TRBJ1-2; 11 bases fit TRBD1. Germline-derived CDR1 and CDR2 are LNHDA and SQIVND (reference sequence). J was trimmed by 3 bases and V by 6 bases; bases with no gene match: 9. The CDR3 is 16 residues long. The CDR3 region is CASSSSPGQGDYGYTF. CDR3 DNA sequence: TGTGCCAGTAGCTCCTCACCGGGACAGGGGGACTATGGCTACACCTTC.

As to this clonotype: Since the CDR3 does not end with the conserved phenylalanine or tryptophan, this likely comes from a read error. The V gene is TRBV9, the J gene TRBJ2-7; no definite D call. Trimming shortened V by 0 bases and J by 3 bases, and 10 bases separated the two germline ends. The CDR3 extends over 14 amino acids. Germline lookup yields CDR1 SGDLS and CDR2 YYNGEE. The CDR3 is CASSVEAKDYEQYL. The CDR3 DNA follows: TGTGCCAGCAGCGTAGAGGCCAAGGACTACGAGCAGTACTTA.

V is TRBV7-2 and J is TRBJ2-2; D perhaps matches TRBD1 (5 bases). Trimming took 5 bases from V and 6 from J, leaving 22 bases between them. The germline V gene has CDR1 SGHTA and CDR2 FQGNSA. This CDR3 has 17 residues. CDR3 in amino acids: CASSQERGQGFAGELFF. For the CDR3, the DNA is TGTGCCAGCAGCCAAGAAAGGGGTCAAGGGTTTGCCGGGGAGCTGTTTTTT.